This is a list of T cell receptor beta chains from one sample in a study of cytomegalovirus exposure and HLA in healthy donors. Libraries were prepared by immunoSEQ multiplex PCR; TCRdb keeps only in-frame clonotypes and omits some of them. Among approximately 140,000 clones listed, about 78% were seen once. Sequenced material: PBMCs. Receptors originate from a young man in good health and CMV-seronegative. CDR3s include the opening cysteine and the closing phenylalanine or tryptophan. D genes are given only for firm matches. A clone size is listed for some rows: how often the clone was seen (once, few, many), or a class if it is expanded.

cdr3_length	d_call	v_call	clone_size	j_call	cdr3_nt	cdr3_aa
13	-	TRBV27	-	TRBJ2-7	TGTGCCAGCAGTGGACAGCCGCCCTACGAGCAGTACTTC	CASSGQPPYEQYF
13	TRBD1	TRBV27	-	TRBJ2-7	TGTGCCAGCAGTTCAGGGACAGGATACGAGCAGTACTTC	CASSSGTGYEQYF
12	-	TRBV2	once	TRBJ1-1	TGTGCCAGCAGCCCAAGGGCCGGGGGGGCTTTCTTT	CASSPRAGGAFF
16	-	TRBV7-9	-	TRBJ2-3	TGTGCCAGCAGCTTAGCCGGGACAAAGAGGATGAATACGCAGTATTTT	CASSLAGTKRMNTQYF
13	TRBD1	TRBV29-1	-	TRBJ2-7	TGCAGCGTTGCCCGACAGGGGGAATACGAGCAGTACTTC	CSVARQGEYEQYF
14	-	TRBV6-5	-	TRBJ1-4	TGTGCCAGCAGTCACGGGGGGCTTAATGAAAAACTGTTTTTT	CASSHGGLNEKLFF
15	-	TRBV6-4	-	TRBJ2-1	TGTGCCAGCAGTGACATAGGGGCCTCCTACAATGAGCAGTTCTTC	CASSDIGASYNEQFF
16	-	TRBV5-6	-	TRBJ2-7	TGTGCCAGCAGCCCAGCGGGATTAGGGGGATACTACGAGCAGTACTTC	CASSPAGLGGYYEQYF
16	TRBD2	TRBV12-5	-	TRBJ2-7	TGTGCTAGTGGTTTGGTACTGAGCGGACTAGTGCGCGAGCAGTACTTC	CASGLVLSGLVREQYF
13	-	TRBV5-1	-	TRBJ2-7	TGCGCCAGCAGCCCGGACAGATCCTACGAGCAGTACTTC	CASSPDRSYEQYF
17	-	TRBV7-8	-	TRBJ2-3	TGTGCCAGCAGCTTAGTGGTCTCGGCGGGGCGCACAGATACGCAGTATTTT	CASSLVVSAGRTDTQYF
14	TRBD1	TRBV2	-	TRBJ1-4	TGTGCCAGCAGCGTAATGAACAGGGGTTCTGGACTGTTTTTT	CASSVMNRGSGLFF
14	-	TRBV11-2	-	TRBJ2-3	TGTGCCACCGGGTACCGGGGGTCCACAGATACGCAGTATTTT	CATGYRGSTDTQYF
16	-	TRBV30	-	TRBJ1-2	TGTGCCTGGAGTGGGCCCCAATCTACTATATATTACGGCTACACCTTC	CAWSGPQSTIYYGYTF
18	TRBD2	TRBV2	-	TRBJ2-2	TGTGCCAGCAGTGAAGCAGAACTAGCGGGAGTAGGCACCGGGGAGCTGTTTTTT	CASSEAELAGVGTGELFF
15	TRBD1	TRBV19	-	TRBJ1-2	TGTGCCAGTAGTATCCCCGGACAGGTCTCTCATTTCTACACCTTC	CASSIPGQVSHFYTF
18	TRBD2	TRBV7-2	-	TRBJ2-2	TGCGCCAGCAGCTTAGCATCCTCCGAGCGGGGGGGCACCGGGGAGCTGTTTTTT	CASSLASSERGGTGELFF